These 29 T cell receptor beta chains share one sample of origin, sequenced in a study of shared clonotypes between healthy human individuals. Some clones are missing from TCRdb's copy, which holds only in-frame ones; the method was immunoSEQ multiplex PCR. The data contain some 2,100,000 clones, about 94% of them singletons. The sample was naive CD4+ T cells sorted from blood. Subset of the sample: CD45RA+ positively selected. These receptors all stem from a man younger than 35 in good health.

V usage is TRBV27 and J usage is TRBJ2-7, with D perhaps being TRBD1 or TRBD2 (5 bases each). Deletions cut 6 bases from V and 4 bases from J, with 13 bases between. Looked up from germline, CDR1 is MNHEY and CDR2 is SMNVEV (reference sequence). The CDR3 extends over 13 amino acids. The CDR3: CASSRLGEYEQYF. The DNA for the CDR3 is TGTGCCAGCAGCCGCCTGGGGGAATACGAGCAGTACTTC.

This clone was seen more than once but under ten times. This chain links TRBV19 with TRBJ1-1, with D possibly TRBD1 on 6 matching bases. The CDR3 spans 15 residues. V gave up 1 base and J gave up 10 bases, with 19 bases separating them. Germline loops: CDR1 LNHDA, CDR2 SQIVND (reference sequence). The CDR3 sequence: CASSIAPTGKGRAFF. CDR3 nucleotides: TGTGCCAGTAGTATAGCCCCGACAGGTAAAGGACGAGCTTTCTTT.

The chain combines TRBV7-9 with TRBJ2-3; D is undetermined. The CDR3 length is 12 residues. CDR1 and CDR2 from the germline V gene are SEHNR and FQNEAQ (reference sequence). V shed 4 bases and J shed 6 bases, with 8 bases lying between them. The CDR3 coding sequence is TGTGCCAGCAGCTCCCTAATGGATACGCAGTATTTT. As protein: CASSSLMDTQYF.

The J gene is TRBJ1-3, the V gene TRBV28, with 7 bases that match TRBD1. With V trimmed by 5 bases and J by 0 bases, 7 bases remained unmatched. The CDR3 is 16 amino acids. CDR1 and CDR2 from the germline V gene are MDHEN and SYDVKM. CDR3 bases: TGTGCCAGCAGTCCCCGGGACAGACTCTCTGGAAACACCATATATTTT. It codes for CASSPRDRLSGNTIYF.

This clone was counted once. V is TRBV5-4 and J is TRBJ2-6; D gene unclear. Germline CDR1 and CDR2: SGHNT and YYREEE (reference sequence). This CDR3 has 16 amino acids. Between the trimmed V and J ends, which lost 3 bases and 0 bases, there was a span of 10 bases. The CDR3 bases are TGTGCCAGCAGCTCCGACGGGCTCTCTGGGGCCAACGTCCTGACTTTC. This sequence encodes CASSSDGLSGANVLTF.

This rearrangement joins TRBV30 to TRBJ1-2; maybe TRBD1 (5 bases). Trimming stripped 2 bases from V and 2 bases from J, with 9 bases between. CDR1 is GTSNPN, CDR2 SVGIG, per germline (reference sequence). This CDR3 comprises 13 residues. In DNA, the CDR3 is TGTGCCTGGAGTTCCGACAGAAACTATGGCTACACCTTC. Encoded protein: CAWSSDRNYGYTF.

V usage is TRBV2 and J usage is TRBJ2-2; 10 nucleotides line up with TRBD1. Germline lookup yields CDR1 SNHLY and CDR2 FYNNEI. CDR3 size: 15 residues. With 6 bases clipped from V and 7 bases from J, the junction kept 8 bases outside the gene matches. Here the CDR3 reads CASRGQGTRGGELFF. The CDR3 DNA is TGTGCCAGCAGGGGACAGGGGACCCGAGGCGGGGAGCTGTTTTTT.

The chain carries TRBV30 and TRBJ2-1; D is tentatively TRBD1 or TRBD2 (5 bases each). Trimming shortened V by 4 bases and J by 0 bases, and 7 bases separated the two germline ends. The CDR3 contains 13 residues. CDR1 GTSNPN and CDR2 SVGIG come from the germline V gene (reference sequence). The chain's CDR3 is CAWKGSSYNEQFF. The CDR3 nucleotides read TGTGCCTGGAAGGGGAGCTCCTACAATGAGCAGTTCTTC.

This clone was observed once. The chain employs TRBV2 and TRBJ2-1; the match to TRBD2 covers 9 bases. Per germline, CDR1 SNHLY and CDR2 FYNNEI. The V segment lost 3 bases and the J segment 4 bases; nucleotides outside the gene matches: 4. This CDR3 is 15 amino acids long. CDR3: CASSDSGSRYNEQFF. For the CDR3, the DNA is TGTGCCAGCAGTGATAGCGGGAGTAGGTACAATGAGCAGTTCTTC.

J is TRBJ2-5 and V is TRBV27; weak D call: TRBD2 (5 bases). This CDR3 comprises 14 residues. Per germline, CDR1 MNHEY and CDR2 SMNVEV (reference sequence). V was pared by 5 bases and J by 3 bases, with 13 bases between. The CDR3 coding sequence is TGTGCCAGCAGTGACCTAGCAGAGAAAGAGACCCAGTACTTC. This codes for CASSDLAEKETQYF.

The CDR3 sequence: CASSSGTSGTGEQYF. The CDR3 nucleotides are TGTGCCAGCAGCTCCGGGACTAGCGGTACGGGAGAGCAGTACTTC. The V gene is TRBV2, the J gene TRBJ2-7; TRBD2 matches at 11 bases. The CDR3 has 15 residues. V shed 6 bases and J 7 bases; nucleotides not matched to a gene: 11. Germline CDR1 reads SNHLY; CDR2 reads FYNNEI.

The chain has TRBV5-4 and TRBJ2-5; TRBD2 matches at 8 bases. The ends lost 5 bases at V and 5 bases at J; junction bases unmatched: 8. Germline-derived CDR1 and CDR2 are SGHNT and YYREEE (reference sequence). This CDR3 is built from 14 residues. CDR3 sequence: CASSPREGQETQYF. CDR3 bases: TGTGCCAGCAGTCCCCGGGAGGGGCAGGAGACCCAGTACTTC.

This rearrangement joins TRBV18 to TRBJ1-1; 10 nucleotides align to TRBD1. The CDR3 contains 13 residues. CDR1 is KGHSH, CDR2 LQKENI, per germline. V gave up 10 bases and J gave up 10 bases; unmatched junction bases: 12. The CDR3 region is CATSGQGGSLAFF. In DNA form, the CDR3 reads TGTGCCACCTCCGGACAGGGGGGATCATTAGCTTTCTTT.

The chain links TRBV6-5 to TRBJ1-6; TRBD1 might be the D (5 bases). Deletions cut 6 bases from V and 5 bases from J, with 11 bases between. This CDR3 has 14 residues. CDR1 MNHEY and CDR2 SVGAGI come from the germline V gene. CDR3 DNA: TGTGCCAGCAGCCAGGGACCGAATAATTCACCCCTCCACTTT. Translation gives CASSQGPNNSPLHF.

CDR3 region: CASSLRLAVPSYEQYF. CDR3 nucleotide sequence: TGTGCCAGCAGCTTGCGGCTAGCGGTACCCTCCTACGAGCAGTACTTC. The J gene is TRBJ2-7, the V gene TRBV5-8; 7 nucleotides match TRBD2. Per the germline V gene, CDR1 is SGHTS and CDR2 is YDEGEE. After removal of 1 base from V and 0 bases from J, the junction contained 7 bases not matched to a gene. The CDR3 sequence is 16 residues long.

In this sample, this clone turned up once. The V and J genes are TRBV10-3 and TRBJ1-1; 8 positions match TRBD1. Per the germline V gene, CDR1 is ENHRY and CDR2 is SYGVKD. The junction had 4 bases not matched to a gene; V was cut back by 0 bases and J by 7 bases. This CDR3 has 14 amino acids. The DNA for the CDR3 is TGTGCCATCAGTGAGTCGGACAGGGCGATTGAAGCTTTCTTT. It codes for CAISESDRAIEAFF.

The chain recombines TRBV5-1 with TRBJ2-7, with D possibly TRBD2 on 7 matching bases. The CDR3 has 18 amino acids. Germline values: CDR1 SGHRS, CDR2 YFSETQ. Trimming removed 3 bases from V and 2 bases from J, with 24 bases in between. CDR3 sequence: CASSWGTLSSGKTYEQYF. The CDR3 DNA follows: TGCGCCAGCAGCTGGGGGACACTCTCTAGCGGTAAGACCTACGAGCAGTACTTC. The entire variable domain, with the rest obtained from reference TRBV5-1 and TRBJ2-7, is as follows: KAGVTQTPRYLIKTRGQQVTLSCSPISGHRSVSWYQQTPGQGLQFLFEYFSETQRNKGNFPGRFSGRQFSNSRSEMNVSTLELGDSALYLCASSWGTLSSGKTYEQYFGPGTRLTVT.

In the case of this clone: The identical CDR3 is also encoded by other nucleotide sequences in the sample. This rearrangement joins TRBV18 to TRBJ2-7; 13 bases agree with TRBD2. Trimming cost V 6 bases and J 2 bases; bases outside gene matches: 4. The CDR3 extends over 15 amino acids. Germline V gene lookup returns CDR1 KGHSH and CDR2 LQKENI. The CDR3 sequence: CASSPGTSGTYEQYF. The CDR3 nucleotides are TGTGCCAGCTCCCCCGGGACTAGCGGGACCTACGAGCAGTACTTC.

Only one count was recorded for this clone. The rearrangement links TRBV28 to TRBJ1-1; no definite D call. V lost 7 bases and J lost 0, with 12 bases in between. The CDR3 is 14 amino acids. Germline CDR1 and CDR2: MDHEN and SYDVKM. The CDR3 bases are TGTGCCAGCAAGACGTCAGCCTTGAACACTGAAGCTTTCTTT. Translation: CASKTSALNTEAFF.

V and J are TRBV21-1 and TRBJ2-2; the table's TRBD1 call for D was not verified on the DNA. TRBV21-1 constitutes a pseudogene. The CDR3 extends over 17 amino acids. The CDR3 spells CASSKCTAGALSGELFF. CDR3 DNA sequence: TGTGCCAGCAGCAAATGTACGGCAGGGGCCCTCTCCGGGGAGCTGTTTTTT.

The rearrangement uses TRBV27 and TRBJ2-7, with D unclear. This CDR3 is built from 15 residues. Germline CDR1 is MNHEY and CDR2 is SMNVEV (reference sequence). The ends were cut back, 3 bases at V and 2 bases at J, with 14 bases in the middle. CDR3 region: CASSFHSGFTYEQYF. In DNA form, the CDR3 reads TGTGCCAGCAGTTTTCACTCGGGTTTTACCTACGAGCAGTACTTC.

The chain recombines TRBV5-1 with TRBJ2-2, with a tentative D call TRBD1 (6 bases). The CDR3 length is 16 residues. Germline V CDR1 and CDR2: SGHRS, YFSETQ. Trimming took 1 base from V and 6 from J, leaving 16 bases between them. The CDR3 region is CASSLSPQGTAGELFF. CDR3 nucleotides: TGCGCCAGCAGCTTGAGTCCGCAGGGGACCGCCGGGGAGCTGTTTTTT.

V gene TRBV2 combines with J gene TRBJ1-1; possibly TRBD1 for D (5 bases). CDR3 length equals 14 residues. Trimming removed 5 bases at V and 2 bases at J, with 12 bases between. Germline CDR1 is SNHLY and CDR2 is FYNNEI. This CDR3 is CASSLYGQNTEAFF. The CDR3 DNA follows: TGTGCCAGCAGTTTATACGGACAAAACACTGAAGCTTTCTTT.

The genes are TRBV6-5 and TRBJ1-3; D is unresolved. V lost 4 bases and J 4 bases, leaving 14 bases between the germline ends. This CDR3 is 15 amino acids long. Per the germline V gene, CDR1 is MNHEY and CDR2 is SVGAGI. DNA for the CDR3: TGTGCCAGCAGTTTCGACAAAGGGCTGGGAAACACCATATATTTT. It translates to CASSFDKGLGNTIYF.

CDR3 nucleotide sequence: TGCGCCAGCAGCCAAGATATTAGCGGGGCAGGAGAGACCCAGTACTTC. This translates into CASSQDISGAGETQYF. V gene TRBV4-1 combines with J gene TRBJ2-5, with TRBD2 matching over 8 bases. Germline CDR1 is MGHRA and CDR2 is YSYEKL. Germline trimming cut 0 bases from V and 4 bases from J; bases unmatched to any gene: 7. There are 16 residues in the CDR3.

The sample holds a few counts of this clone. This rearrangement joins TRBV18 to TRBJ1-6; D is unclear. Trimming took 6 bases from V and 8 from J, leaving 17 bases between them. CDR1 is KGHSH, CDR2 LQKENI, per germline. The CDR3 totals 15 residues. Here the CDR3 reads CASSEERGQYSPLHF. In DNA, the CDR3 is TGTGCCAGCTCCGAGGAGCGTGGCCAATATTCACCCCTCCACTTT.

This chain links TRBV5-1 with TRBJ2-4; 13 bases agree with TRBD2. Trimming removed 1 base from V and 0 bases from J; junction bases left unmatched: 7. Germline V CDR1 and CDR2: SGHRS, YFSETQ. The CDR3 covers 19 residues. Here the CDR3 reads CASSLRLAGGEGAKNIQYF. In DNA, the CDR3 is TGCGCCAGCAGCTTGCGACTAGCGGGGGGCGAGGGAGCCAAAAACATTCAGTACTTC.

The genes are TRBV6-1 and TRBJ2-3; D remains ambiguous. This CDR3 is built from 16 residues. V lost 2 bases and J 3 bases, leaving 15 bases between the germline ends. The germline V gene has CDR1 MNHNS and CDR2 SASEGT. The CDR3 loop is CASSEWAVFGTDTQYF. The CDR3 coding sequence is TGTGCCAGCAGTGAATGGGCAGTATTTGGGACAGATACGCAGTATTTT.

The J gene is TRBJ2-3, the V gene TRBV4-3; D remains unclear. Germline V lookup: CDR1 LGHNA, CDR2 YSLEER. V dropped 0 bases and J dropped 1 base, with 14 bases sitting between them. CDR3 length: 17 residues. CDR3 in amino acids: CASSQDWANKGTDTQYF. In DNA form, the CDR3 reads TGCGCCAGCAGCCAAGATTGGGCCAATAAGGGCACAGATACGCAGTATTTT.